What follows is one T cell receptor beta chain and its context. A much larger clone is a single base away; this may be a read error. Germline assignment: CDR1 MNHNS and CDR2 SASEGT. The CDR3 length is 11 residues. The data were taken from a study of regulatory T cells in long-lasting Graves disease. Regarding time point: persistent/refractory GD, antithyroid drugs over 5 years with positive TRAb. Making the TCR library involved RNA that had been extracted from PBMCs. In building TCR beta libraries, iRepertoire HTBI primers were used together with Arm-PCR of CDR3 regions. MiXCR, run by TCRdb on the multiplex PCR reads, gives a single entry per CDR3 protein. Among roughly 450,000 distinct CDR3 sequences listed, less than 25% were seen once.

The chain combines TRBV6-1 with TRBJ2-5, with D uncertain. This TCR came from a female donor with Graves disease. The source material was peripheral blood mononuclear cells (PBMCs), sampled when the disease was refractory, from a patient treated with antithyroid drugs. In DNA, the CDR3 is TGTGCCAGCAGCACCGCAGAGATCCAGTACTTC. This codes for CASSTAEIQYF.